Below, 24 T cell receptor beta chains from the same sample are listed, as sequenced in a study of blood T cell repertoires in COVID-19. This table comes from immunoSEQ multiplex PCR, and its TCRdb copy is limited to in-frame clones, with some not included. The sample holds 110,000 to 150,000 clones, over 70% seen once. The sequencing sample was made of peripheral blood. The receptors originated from a woman aged 60-70 years with acute or convalescent COVID-19.

This chain links TRBV20-1 with TRBJ1-2; the match to TRBD1 covers 7 bases. The CDR3 runs to 11 residues. Germline V gene lookup returns CDR1 DFQATT and CDR2 SNEGSKA (reference sequence). The V segment lost 7 bases and the J segment 4 bases; nucleotides outside the gene matches: 3. The CDR3 DNA follows: TGCAGTGGACAGGGAATCTATGGCTACACCTTC. Translation: CSGQGIYGYTF.

The rearrangement uses TRBV5-1 and TRBJ2-7; 8 positions match TRBD1. CDR1 is SGHRS, CDR2 YFSETQ, per germline. With 4 bases clipped from V and 2 bases from J, the junction kept 2 bases outside the gene matches. This CDR3 has 13 residues. CDR3 in amino acids: CASSRDRPYEQYF. CDR3 in DNA: TGCGCCAGCAGCCGGGACAGGCCCTACGAGCAGTACTTC.

V usage is TRBV27 and J usage is TRBJ2-7, with 14 bases aligning to TRBD2. Unmatched junction bases numbered 0, after V lost 6 bases and J lost 2 bases. CDR1 is MNHEY, CDR2 SMNVEV, per germline (reference sequence). The CDR3 is made up of 14 amino acids. In DNA form, the CDR3 reads TGTGCCAGCAGGGGACTAGCGGGAGCCTACGAGCAGTACTTC. Translated, it gives CASRGLAGAYEQYF.

This clone occurred once. This rearrangement joins TRBV5-1 to TRBJ2-3, with TRBD2 matching over 14 bases. Trimming cost V 4 bases and J 7 bases; bases outside gene matches: 11. Germline V CDR1 and CDR2: SGHRS, YFSETQ. CDR3 length equals 17 residues. The CDR3 sequence: CASSPSRLAGGPNTQYF. The CDR3 nucleotides are TGCGCCAGCAGCCCCTCTCGACTAGCGGGAGGGCCGAATACGCAGTATTTT.

V and J are TRBV1 and TRBJ2-2; TRBD2, as called in the table, went unchecked against the DNA. TRBV1 is termed a pseudogene. The CDR3 spans 17 residues. The CDR3 DNA is TGCACCAGCAGCCAAGATCCGACTAGCGGGAACACCGGGGAGCTGTTTTTT. It translates to CTSSQDPTSGNTGELFF.

This clone turned up a few times. The chain combines TRBV6-5 with TRBJ2-2, with D uncertain. The V gene's germline CDR1 is MNHEY and CDR2 SVGAGI. This CDR3 spans 12 amino acids. The V and J ends lost 6 bases and 5 bases respectively, with 7 bases between them. CDR3 nucleotide sequence: TGTGCCAGCAGGGGCAGAACCGGGGAGCTGTTTTTT. Translation: CASRGRTGELFF.

The chain links TRBV10-2 to TRBJ1-5, with a weak D call TRBD1 (5 bases). This CDR3 has 13 amino acids. The V and J ends lost 4 bases and 7 bases respectively, with 11 bases between them. The V gene's germline CDR1 is WSHSY and CDR2 SAAADI. The CDR3 DNA reads TGCGCCAGCAGTGTAGGGGATGGACAGCCCCAGCATTTT. It is translated as CASSVGDGQPQHF.

This clone was found a few times. The gene calls are TRBV12-1 and TRBJ1-1; the table gives TRBD1 as D, unverified against the DNA. TRBV12-1 corresponds to a pseudogene. The CDR3 consists of 14 residues. CDR3: CASSFAGQPHEAFF. The CDR3 DNA sequence: TGTGCCAGCAGCTTTGCCGGACAGCCCCACGAAGCTTTCTTT.

This rearrangement joins TRBV18 to TRBJ1-6; D gene uncertain. CDR1 and CDR2 from the germline V gene are KGHSH and LQKENI. Trimming removed 6 bases at V and 4 bases at J, with 13 bases between. The CDR3 has 15 amino acids. The CDR3 here is CASSGGRSYNSPLHF. The CDR3 bases are TGTGCCAGCTCCGGAGGACGGTCTTATAATTCACCCCTCCACTTT.

The chain combines TRBV11-2 with TRBJ2-7, with D perhaps TRBD1 (7 bases). The CDR3 is 13 amino acids. V lost 6 bases and J 6 bases, leaving 15 bases between the germline ends. CDR1 and CDR2 from the germline V gene are SGHAT and FQNNGV. The CDR3 DNA is TGTGCCAGCAGTCGTACAGGGGAGGCCGAGCAGTACTTC. Translated: CASSRTGEAEQYF.

This clone was observed a handful of times. This rearrangement joins TRBV20-1 to TRBJ2-7; a weak D match, TRBD2 (6 bases). Germline V CDR1 and CDR2: DFQATT, SNEGSKA (reference sequence). The CDR3 contains 11 residues. The V gene lost 0 bases and the J gene lost 8 bases, with 8 bases spanning the gap. CDR3 sequence reads: CSAREGGKQYF. CDR3 coding DNA: TGCAGTGCTAGAGAGGGGGGAAAGCAGTACTTC.

The gene calls are TRBV9 and TRBJ2-2; TRBD2 aligns across 8 bases. This CDR3 spans 16 amino acids. Germline values: CDR1 SGDLS, CDR2 YYNGEE. Trimming took 5 bases from V and 1 from J; bases not matched to a gene: 7. CDR3 in DNA: TGTGCCAGCAGTGCTAGGAGCGGGGGGAACACCGGGGAGCTGTTTTTT. This gives the protein CASSARSGGNTGELFF.

This chain joins TRBV12-1 and TRBJ2-1; the D call of TRBD2 is as the table states it, not checked on the DNA. TRBV12-1 is a known pseudogene. This CDR3 has 19 residues. The CDR3 sequence: CASSFGRRDELSSYNEQFF. As DNA, the CDR3 is TGTGCCAGCAGCTTTGGCCGGCGGGACGAGCTGAGCTCCTACAATGAGCAGTTCTTC.

The chain carries TRBV5-4 and TRBJ2-7, with 11 positions matching TRBD1. The CDR3 spans 13 residues. From germline, CDR1 is SGHNT and CDR2 YYREEE (reference sequence). V lost 4 bases to trimming and J lost 6 bases; unmatched junction nucleotides: 3. CDR3 in amino acids: CASSPGQGAEQYF. The CDR3 DNA reads as TGTGCCAGCAGCCCTGGACAGGGGGCCGAGCAGTACTTC.

V gene TRBV2 combines with J gene TRBJ1-1; D gene uncertain. CDR3 length: 13 amino acids. Trimming shortened V by 5 bases and J by 1 base, and 8 bases separated the two germline ends. Germline CDR1 SNHLY, CDR2 FYNNEI. CDR3 amino acids: CASSPRRNTEAFF. The CDR3 coding sequence is TGTGCCAGCAGTCCCCGCAGGAACACTGAAGCTTTCTTT.

This chain connects TRBV18 to TRBJ2-1; 10 bases are a match to TRBD2. Looked up from germline, CDR1 is KGHSH and CDR2 is LQKENI. V lost 3 bases and J lost 7; bases outside the gene matches: 12. This CDR3 spans 17 amino acids. CDR3 DNA: TGTGCCAGCTCACCCAGGTACGGACTAGCGGAGGGGAATGAGCAGTTCTTC. Translation gives CASSPRYGLAEGNEQFF.

This chain's CDR3 is CASSFRQGAREAFF. CDR3 DNA: TGTGCCAGCAGCTTTAGGCAGGGGGCTCGTGAAGCTTTCTTT. The chain couples TRBV7-2 to TRBJ1-1; TRBD1 aligns across 8 bases. From germline, CDR1 is SGHTA and CDR2 FQGNSA. Trimming took 3 bases from V and 7 from J; bases not matched to a gene: 7. The CDR3 runs to 14 residues. The full variable domain, its missing parts supplied by reference TRBV7-2 and TRBJ1-1, is GAGVSQSPSNKVTEKGKDVELRCDPISGHTALYWYRQSLGQGLEFLIYFQGNSAPDKSGLPSDRFSAERTGGSVSTLTIQRTQQEDSAVYLCASSFRQGAREAFFGQGTRLTVV.

This rearrangement joins TRBV5-1 to TRBJ2-6; D is unclear. The CDR3 covers 17 residues. V was clipped by 3 bases and J by 0 bases, with 13 bases between them. Germline V lookup: CDR1 SGHRS, CDR2 YFSETQ. The CDR3 loop is CASSSPAGLSGANVLTF. The CDR3 DNA sequence: TGCGCCAGCAGCTCTCCGGCAGGCCTCTCTGGGGCCAACGTCCTGACTTTC.

The chain couples TRBV11-3 to TRBJ2-2; 7 bases fit TRBD2. V dropped 4 bases and J dropped 4; count of bases not matched to a gene: 6. This CDR3 comprises 15 residues. Looked up from germline, CDR1 is SGHNT and CDR2 is YENEEA. Written as DNA, the CDR3 is TGTGCCAGCAGCTACAGCGGGAAGGCCACCGGGGAGCTGTTTTTT. As protein: CASSYSGKATGELFF. Full variable domain (missing parts from reference TRBV11-3 and TRBJ2-2): EAGVVQSPRYKIIEKKQPVAFWCNPISGHNTLYWYLQNLGQGPELLIRYENEEAVDDSQLPKDRFSAERLKGVDSTLKIQPAELGDSAVYLCASSYSGKATGELFFGEGSRLTVL.

V usage is TRBV2 and J usage is TRBJ2-1; 13 nucleotides match TRBD2. CDR1 and CDR2 from the germline V gene are SNHLY and FYNNEI. V shed 3 bases and J 3 bases; nucleotides not matched to a gene: 2. This CDR3 has 16 residues. Here the CDR3 DNA reads TGTGCCAGCAGTGAGGGGACTAGCGGGGTCTACAATGAGCAGTTCTTC. Its translation: CASSEGTSGVYNEQFF.

The rearrangement joins TRBV6-5 to TRBJ1-1; a weak D match, TRBD1 (6 bases). Germline V gene lookup returns CDR1 MNHEY and CDR2 SVGAGI. V shed 0 bases and J shed 1 base, with 9 bases lying between them. The CDR3 covers 15 residues. DNA of the CDR3: TGTGCCAGCAGTTACTCTCCAGGGGCGAACACTGAAGCTTTCTTT. This sequence encodes CASSYSPGANTEAFF.

The chain's CDR3 is CSALTNEQFF. Here the CDR3 DNA reads TGCAGCGCCCTGACTAATGAGCAGTTCTTC. The chain carries TRBV29-1 and TRBJ2-1; D is uncertain. The ends were cut back, 7 bases at V and 7 bases at J, with 8 bases in the middle. The germline V gene has CDR1 SQVTM and CDR2 ANQGSEA. The CDR3 sequence is 10 residues long.

This clone was detected only a few times. The gene calls are TRBV30 and TRBJ2-7; 8 nucleotides align to TRBD1. Trimming removed 3 bases from V and 5 bases from J; junction bases left unmatched: 9. The CDR3 extends over 14 amino acids. Germline values: CDR1 GTSNPN, CDR2 SVGIG (reference sequence). The CDR3 loop is CAWRDMRRGHEQYF. The CDR3 region has the DNA TGTGCCTGGAGGGACATGCGCAGGGGGCACGAGCAGTACTTC.

This chain connects TRBV28 to TRBJ2-1; the match to TRBD2 covers 11 bases. This CDR3 spans 16 amino acids. Germline CDR1 MDHEN, CDR2 SYDVKM. Losses at the gene ends were 3 bases for V and 9 bases for J; bases not matched to a gene: 10. CDR3 loop: CASSFQFGTSGVEQFF. The CDR3 DNA is TGTGCCAGCAGTTTTCAGTTCGGGACTAGCGGAGTTGAGCAGTTCTTC. The full variable domain, with the rest looked up from reference TRBV28 and TRBJ2-1, is DVKVTQSSRYLVKRTGEKVFLECVQDMDHENMFWYRQDPGLGLRLIYFSYDVKMKEKGDIPEGYSVSREKKERFSLILESASTNQTSMYLCASSFQFGTSGVEQFFGPGTRLTVL.